Listed below are T cell receptor beta chains from one sample, sequenced in a study of blood T cells in healthy people across ages. One entry per CDR3 protein results from TCRdb running MiXCR on the 5' RACE reads. The sample lists 850,000 to 1,300,000 distinct CDR3 sequences, 40% to 45% occurring once. Sequenced sample: blood. The source of these receptors is a woman aged 55-69 years in good health. The CDR3 runs from the conserved cysteine through the conserved F or W. D genes are given only for firm matches. Size tells how often a clone was seen (once, few, many) or the class of an expanded clone, and some rows leave it out.

NA	TRBJ2-1	TRBV20-1	TRBD2	CSASSLAGGNEQFF	TGCAGTGCTAGTTCGCTAGCGGGGGGCAATGAGCAGTTCTTC
NA	TRBJ2-7	TRBV20-1	NA	CSARLTGLYEQYF	TGCAGTGCTAGACTGACAGGCCTCTACGAGCAGTACTTC
once	TRBJ2-1	TRBV12-3/TRBV12-4	NA	CASSVVGFNEQFF	TGTGCCAGCAGTGTAGTGGGGTTTAATGAGCAGTTCTTC
NA	TRBJ2-6	TRBV10-3	NA	CAISESSASGANVLTF	TGTGCCATCAGTGAGTCGTCGGCCTCTGGGGCCAACGTCCTGACTTTC
few	TRBJ1-5	TRBV9	NA	CASSVSQPQHF	TGTGCCAGCAGCGTATCTCAGCCCCAGCATTTT
NA	TRBJ2-1	TRBV5-1	TRBD2	CASSDRTSGPNEQFF	TGCGCCAGCAGCGATAGGACTAGCGGTCCCAATGAGCAGTTCTTC
NA	TRBJ1-1	TRBV20-1	TRBD1	CSASRLTGGGKAFF	TGCAGTGCTAGTCGCCTCACAGGGGGCGGGAAGGCTTTCTTT
NA	TRBJ2-4	TRBV6-1	NA	CASRSVGEDIQYF	TGTGCCAGCAGGAGTGTGGGGGAGGACATTCAGTACTTC
NA	TRBJ2-3	TRBV7-2	TRBD2	CASSLDGLTSGRARGQYF	TGTGCCAGCAGCTTAGACGGGCTAACTAGCGGGAGGGCCCGAGGGCAGTATTTT
few	TRBJ2-3	TRBV2	NA	CGASTDTQYF	TGTGGAGCTAGCACAGATACGCAGTATTTT
NA	TRBJ2-7	TRBV28	TRBD1	CASSSDRGGGDEQYF	TGTGCCAGCAGTTCTGACAGGGGGGGTGGTGACGAGCAGTACTTC
NA	TRBJ2-7	TRBV20-1	TRBD2	CSATPGGAGGTYEQYF	TGCAGTGCTACTCCTGGGGGAGCGGGAGGCACCTACGAGCAGTACTTC
once	TRBJ1-1	TRBV6-5	NA	CASSYSVGGSTEAFF	TGTGCCAGCAGTTACTCAGTCGGGGGGAGCACTGAAGCTTTCTTT
NA	TRBJ2-4	TRBV5-5	NA	CASSLKPDGTRPENIQYF	TGTGCCAGCAGCTTGAAACCCGACGGGACAAGGCCAGAAAACATTCAGTACTTC
few	TRBJ2-1	TRBV9	TRBD2	CASNYGTSGTYNEQFF	TGTGCCAGCAACTATGGGACTAGCGGTACCTACAATGAGCAGTTCTTC
few	TRBJ2-7	TRBV5-6	NA	CASSLTGRGNEQYF	TGTGCCAGCAGCTTAACCGGGCGGGGAAACGAGCAGTACTTC
NA	TRBJ2-7	TRBV12-3/TRBV12-4	NA	CATSFAAGPGYEQYF	TGTGCCACCAGTTTCGCCGCGGGACCGGGCTACGAGCAGTACTTC
NA	TRBJ2-2	TRBV2	NA	CASSGLPGELFF	TGTGCCAGCAGTGGGCTCCCCGGGGAGCTGTTTTTT
NA	TRBJ2-7	TRBV15	NA	CTTSRGGVPYEQYF	TGTACCACCAGCAGAGGAGGGGTTCCCTACGAGCAGTACTTC
NA	TRBJ2-5	TRBV18	NA	CASSPPTERETQYF	TGTGCCAGCTCACCTCCCACCGAAAGGGAGACCCAGTACTTC
NA	TRBJ2-3	TRBV7-9	NA	CASSPPEADTQYF	TGTGCCAGCAGCCCCCCAGAGGCAGATACGCAGTATTTT
NA	TRBJ2-5	TRBV7-9	TRBD2	CASSLVAGLREQYF	TGTGCCAGCAGCTTAGTAGCGGGACTTAGGGAGCAGTACTTC
NA	TRBJ2-1	TRBV5-6	NA	CASSLVTRSYNEQFF	TGTGCCAGCAGCTTGGTCACCCGCTCCTACAATGAGCAGTTCTTC
NA	TRBJ2-3	TRBV3-1	NA	CASSPETRGSTDTQYF	TGTGCCAGCAGCCCCGAGACTAGAGGTAGCACAGATACGCAGTATTTT
NA	TRBJ2-7	TRBV5-1	TRBD2	CASSAGLAGVRGTYEQYF	TGCGCCAGCAGCGCGGGACTAGCGGGAGTAAGGGGAACCTACGAGCAGTACTTC
NA	TRBJ1-4	TRBV10-3	TRBD1	CAISDPGGDRGEKLFF	TGTGCCATCAGTGATCCCGGGGGGGACAGGGGTGAAAAACTGTTTTTT
few	TRBJ2-7	TRBV20-1	NA	CSASPKLGADYYEQYF	TGCAGTGCTAGCCCCAAGTTAGGAGCCGACTACTACGAGCAGTACTTC
NA	TRBJ2-1	TRBV29-1	TRBD2	CSVDSGGLVSNEQFF	TGCAGCGTTGATTCGGGTGGACTAGTATCAAATGAGCAGTTCTTC
few	TRBJ2-3	TRBV29-1	TRBD2	CSVEDPGTSGRAVHVDTQYF	TGCAGCGTTGAAGATCCCGGGACTAGCGGGAGGGCCGTTCATGTAGATACGCAGTATTTT
NA	TRBJ2-3	TRBV20-1	NA	CSARLPHTDTQYF	TGCAGTGCTAGGTTGCCCCACACAGATACGCAGTATTTT
many	TRBJ2-7	TRBV20-1	TRBD1	CSALDRGLSYEQYF	TGCAGTGCCCTGGACAGGGGCCTCTCCTACGAGCAGTACTTC
NA	TRBJ1-1	TRBV6-5	NA	CASSYKSQAFF	TGTGCCAGCAGTTACAAATCCCAAGCTTTCTTT
few	TRBJ2-1	TRBV15	TRBD2	CATSRSTTSGKEETQFF	TGTGCCACCAGCAGAAGTACGACTAGCGGGAAGGAAGAGACCCAGTTCTTC
NA	TRBJ2-7	TRBV27	TRBD1	CASSLVTGASYEQYF	TGTGCCAGCAGTTTAGTAACAGGGGCTTCCTACGAGCAGTACTTC
NA	TRBJ2-5	TRBV3-1	TRBD1	CASSPWTGQGETQYF	TGTGCCAGCAGCCCGTGGACAGGGCAAGGGGAGACCCAGTACTTC
NA	TRBJ2-7	TRBV7-2	TRBD2	CASSLEVLAGVRHEQYF	TGTGCCAGCAGCTTAGAAGTGCTAGCGGGAGTGCGCCACGAGCAGTACTTC
few	TRBJ1-3	TRBV20-1	NA	CSARDRWDTIYF	TGCAGTGCTAGAGATAGGTGGGACACCATATATTTT
NA	TRBJ2-7	TRBV12-3/TRBV12-4	NA	CASSDDPRGSYEQYF	TGTGCCAGCAGTGATGACCCGCGGGGCTCCTACGAGCAGTACTTC
few	TRBJ2-7	TRBV7-2	TRBD2	CASSLDGLAGNEQYF	TGTGCCAGCAGCTTAGATGGACTAGCGGGGAACGAGCAGTACTTC
few	TRBJ2-7	TRBV20-1	TRBD1	CSARMGTGGFGGQYF	TGCAGTGCTAGAATGGGGACAGGGGGGTTTGGTGGGCAGTACTTC
few	TRBJ2-7	TRBV29-1	TRBD1	CSGLQGDEQYF	TGCAGCGGCCTACAGGGGGACGAGCAGTACTTC